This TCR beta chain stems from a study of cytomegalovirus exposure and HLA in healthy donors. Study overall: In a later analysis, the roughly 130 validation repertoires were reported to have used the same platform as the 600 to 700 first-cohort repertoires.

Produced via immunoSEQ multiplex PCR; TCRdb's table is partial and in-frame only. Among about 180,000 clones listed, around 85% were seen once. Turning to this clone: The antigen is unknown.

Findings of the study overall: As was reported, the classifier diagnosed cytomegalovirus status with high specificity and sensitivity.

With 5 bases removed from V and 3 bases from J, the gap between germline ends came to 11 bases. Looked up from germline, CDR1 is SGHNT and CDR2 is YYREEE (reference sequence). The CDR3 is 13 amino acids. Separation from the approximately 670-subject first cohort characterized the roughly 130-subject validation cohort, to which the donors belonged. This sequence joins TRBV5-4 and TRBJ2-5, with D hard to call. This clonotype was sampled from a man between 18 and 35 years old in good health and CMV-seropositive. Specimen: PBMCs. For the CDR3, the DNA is TGTGCCAGCAGGTCGCGGTCAGAAGAGACCCAGTACTTC. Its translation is CASRSRSEETQYF. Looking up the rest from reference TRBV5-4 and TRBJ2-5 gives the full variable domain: ETGVTQSPTHLIKTRGQQVTLRCSSQSGHNTVSWYQQALGQGPQFIFQYYREEENGRGNFPPRFSGLQFPNYSSELNVNALELDDSALYLCASRSRSEETQYFGPGTRLLVL.